This T cell receptor (beta chain) appears in the sequencing data of a study of T cells expressing NK-cell markers (TCRdb year 2020). Context from the whole study: About 8 donors provided sorted CD3+CD56+NKG2C+, CD3+CD56+NKG2C- and CD3+CD56-NKG2C+ T-cell subsets, whose TCR beta-chain repertoires were profiled. Libraries were sequenced as 2 x 150 bp reads on Illumina HiSeq 2000/2500, MiSeq or NextSeq. The eight sequenced donors were randomly selected healthy volunteers, three men and five women. Among the eight sequenced donors, only one was HCMV-seronegative, while the other seven were HCMV-seropositive.

The cysteine opens and the phenylalanine closes a CDR3 of 16 amino acids. DNA for this receptor is not on file. The germline V gene sets CDR1 to SGHNT and CDR2 to YENEEA. Sequenced on an Illumina HiSeq 2000. The TCR beta cDNA libraries were made using 5'RACE template switching, a step that added both a universal primer site and unique molecular identifiers. cDNA synthesis was primed from the TCR beta constant segment, followed by two successive PCR amplification steps. Under the source paper's analysis protocol: MIGEC was used to demultiplex reads and group the reads by UMI, and MiTCR was used to assemble and quantify clonotypes. To exclude erroneous sequences, only TCR cDNA sequences supported by at least two reads were retained. Downstream repertoire analysis used the tcR package, and clonotypes were matched across fractions by CDR3 nucleotide sequence plus V segment. VDJmatch was used to annotate antigen specificity against VDJdb, with one amino acid substitution in CDR3 allowed. The reads underwent TCRdb reprocessing, giving one record for each CDR3 protein sequence and no DNA. TCRdb, not the original authors, processed these V and J calls. This sample's records show about 7,200 distinct CDR3 sequences. Of the sample, about 10% is held by the ten largest clones.

What the authors observed across the whole study: Whether the expanded NKG2C-expressing T cell clones were specific for HCMV antigens was left unclear. In a handful of donors, the dominant CD3+CD56+NKG2C+ clonotypes were among the top 10 CD8+ clonotypes and accounted for roughly 1.0-7.0% of CD8+ T cells. Those dominant clonotypes were again the most abundant among CD3+CD56-NKG2C+ cells in a handful of donors, at about 28.3-65%.

A commercial ELISA kit detecting HCMV-specific IgG in serum was used to determine HCMV serostatus. Ficoll density gradient centrifugation was used to isolate peripheral blood mononuclear cells from blood. To note about this clonotype: Its antigen has not been determined.

The receptor was isolated from a man between 18 and 35 years old in good health. Donor details come from another sample of the same person, matched by shared clones. The rearranged chain carries TRBV11-3 and TRBJ2-2; TCRdb picks TRBD2, but there is no DNA to check that call. Sample: blood T cells: a sorted CD56 or NKG2C T cell subset, CD4+ or CD8+ T cells, or bulk PBMC T cells (not recorded which). The CDR3 reads CASSLGLATYTGELFF. With the portions outside the CDR3 filled from the reference TRBV11-3 and TRBJ2-2 genes, the complete variable region becomes EAGVVQSPRYKIIEKKQPVAFWCNPISGHNTLYWYLQNLGQGPELLIRYENEEAVDDSQLPKDRFSAERLKGVDSTLKIQPAELGDSAVYLCASSLGLATYTGELFFGEGSRLTVL.